Listed below are T cell receptor beta chains from one sample, sequenced in a study of vaccination effects on CD4 cells after COVID-19. Clones were sequenced by immunoSEQ multiplex PCR, and TCRdb holds only the in-frame ones, with some missing. The data contain around 45,000 clones, around 81% of them singletons. Their antigen targets remain unknown. This specimen consisted of CD4+ T cells from PBMCs cultured with SARS-CoV-2 spike peptides, obtained before COVID-19 vaccination. These TCRs come from a human donor who received a COVID-19 vaccine. The CDR3 runs from the conserved cysteine through the conserved F or W. A D gene is named only where the DNA matches it firmly. The size field is filled for only some rows; it gives once, few, many or a size class.

>TRBJ1-3|TRBV6-1|-|-
TGTGCCAGCAGTGATTCGGCTGGAAACACCATATATTTT
CASSDSAGNTIYF
>TRBJ1-6|TRBV2|-|-
TGTGCCAGCAGGCCTCTATCGGGGGCCTTCGGGGCCCTCCACTTT
CASRPLSGAFGALHF
>TRBJ1-2|TRBV7-9|-|-
TGTGCCAGCAGCTTAGAAGGGCCGGGAGGTGGCCACACCTTC
CASSLEGPGGGHTF
>TRBJ1-5|TRBV12-3/TRBV12-4|-|-
TGTGCCAGCAACAAAGAAATCAATCAGCCCCAGCATTTT
CASNKEINQPQHF
>TRBJ2-5|TRBV11-3|-|-
TGTGCCAGCAGCTTAGACAGGGGATACCAGTACTTC
CASSLDRGYQYF
>TRBJ2-3|TRBV11-2|TRBD1|-
TGTGCCAGCAGCTCCGTGACAGGGGGCATGGATACGCAGTATTTT
CASSSVTGGMDTQYF
>TRBJ1-6|TRBV6-1|-|-
TGTGCCAGCAGTGAAACGGACAGCCGCAATTCACCCCTCCACTTT
CASSETDSRNSPLHF
>TRBJ2-2|TRBV19|-|-
TGTGCCAGTAGTAGCGAGGGCCTCCTGAACACCGGGGAGCTGTTTTTT
CASSSEGLLNTGELFF
>TRBJ1-4|TRBV19|-|-
TGTGCCAGTAGTATAGATTCCGGCTCCGGAAAACTGTTTTTT
CASSIDSGSGKLFF
>TRBJ2-5|TRBV7-9|-|-
TGTGCCAGCAGCTCTACAGGGACCCAAGAGACCCAGTACTTC
CASSSTGTQETQYF
>TRBJ1-3|TRBV5-1|-|few
TGCGCCAGCAGCAGTATCGGACAGAGATCTGGAAACACCATATATTTT
CASSSIGQRSGNTIYF
>TRBJ2-6|TRBV18|TRBD2|-
TGTGCCAGCTCACCGAGCGGGATCTCTGGGGCCAACGTCCTGACTTTC
CASSPSGISGANVLTF
>TRBJ1-2|TRBV6-4|-|-
TGTGCCAGCAGTCGGGGAGGCACCTATGGCTACACCTTC
CASSRGGTYGYTF
>TRBJ2-2|TRBV5-1|-|-
TGCGCCAGCAGCTTGTTTTCGGGGGAACTGAACACCGGGGAGCTGTTTTTT
CASSLFSGELNTGELFF
>TRBJ1-6|TRBV7-2|-|-
TGTGCCAGCAGCTTAATCCCCTCCTATAATTCACCCCTCCACTTT
CASSLIPSYNSPLHF
>TRBJ2-2|TRBV5-1|-|-
TGCGCCAGCAGCTTGGGCGGGACGGAGGATCCGAACACCGGGGAGCTGTTTTTT
CASSLGGTEDPNTGELFF
>TRBJ1-5|TRBV19|-|-
TGTGCCAGTAGTTCCCTGGGCTCAGCGGACAATCAGCCCCAGCATTTT
CASSSLGSADNQPQHF
>TRBJ2-3|TRBV5-8|-|once
TGTGCCAGCCCAGCTTGGGGCAGGGCCTACACAGATACGCAGTATTTT
CASPAWGRAYTDTQYF
>TRBJ2-6|TRBV5-1|TRBD1|-
TGCGCCAGCAGCTCCCCTCGCGCAGGGGGCAACGGGGCCAACGTCCTGACTTTC
CASSSPRAGGNGANVLTF
>TRBJ2-1|TRBV5-1|TRBD1|-
TGCGCCAGCAGCTGGGGACAGATTTACAATGAGCAGTTCTTC
CASSWGQIYNEQFF
>TRBJ1-1|TRBV5-6|-|-
TGTGCCAGCAGCCTCCTTAGTGGGCGTCGGGGATTGAACACTGAAGCTTTCTTT
CASSLLSGRRGLNTEAFF
>TRBJ1-4|TRBV6-4|-|-
TGTGCCAGCAGTTCGGACGGGAGTAATGAAAAACTGTTTTTT
CASSSDGSNEKLFF
>TRBJ1-2|TRBV19|-|once
TGTGCCAGTAGTACCTTACAGGTTACGGCGAGCTATGGCTACACCTTC
CASSTLQVTASYGYTF
>TRBJ2-5|TRBV5-1|-|few
TGCGCCAGCAGCCCCCGGGACATCCGGGAGGAGACCCAGTACTTC
CASSPRDIREETQYF
>TRBJ1-1|TRBV30|TRBD1|few
TGTGCCTGGATCCGGACAGGGAACACTGAAGCTTTCTTT
CAWIRTGNTEAFF
>TRBJ2-6|TRBV29-1|TRBD2|-
TGCAGCGTTGAAGGGCGGGGGGCGCCTGGGGCCAACGTCCTGACTTTC
CSVEGRGAPGANVLTF
>TRBJ1-4|TRBV18|-|few
TGTGCCAGCTCACCACTTGGCGCAACTAATGAAAAACTGTTTTTT
CASSPLGATNEKLFF
>TRBJ1-2|TRBV3-1/TRBV3-2|-|-
TGTGCCAGCAGCCGAGCGGACGGGCGATATGGCTACACCTTC
CASSRADGRYGYTF
>TRBJ2-2|TRBV10-1|TRBD1|-
TGCGCCAGCAGCTTTGGACAGGCCACCGGGGAGCTGTTTTTT
CASSFGQATGELFF
>TRBJ1-4|TRBV25-1|-|-
TGTGCCAGCAGTGATCACATATACCGGGACTATGAAAAACTGTTTTTT
CASSDHIYRDYEKLFF
>TRBJ1-6|TRBV20-1|-|-
TGCAGTGCTAGTCAGGGCTCCTATAATTCACCCCTCCACTTT
CSASQGSYNSPLHF
>TRBJ2-1|TRBV4-1|TRBD2|-
TGCGCCAGCAGCCAATTAGCGGGGTACCAGTTCTTC
CASSQLAGYQFF
>TRBJ2-3|TRBV7-3|-|-
TGTGCCAGCAGCTTAGGTATAAGAGATACGCAGTATTTT
CASSLGIRDTQYF
>TRBJ1-2|TRBV24-1|TRBD1|few
TGTGCCACCAGTGATCGACAGGGCACCTATGGCTACACCTTC
CATSDRQGTYGYTF
>TRBJ2-3|TRBV5-1|-|-
TGCGCCAGCAGCTTGGATTTCATGTCCGTACCTAGCACAGATACGCAGTATTTT
CASSLDFMSVPSTDTQYF
>TRBJ1-4|TRBV7-9|-|-
TGTGCCAGCAGCCGGGATGGGGGGACTAATGAAAAACTGTTTTTT
CASSRDGGTNEKLFF
>TRBJ2-6|TRBV30|-|once
TGTGCCTGGAGGGTGTCTGGGGCCAACGTCCTGACTTTC
CAWRVSGANVLTF
>TRBJ1-1|TRBV5-1|TRBD1|-
TGCGCCAGCAGCAGCCAGGGGGCTGACACTGAAGCTTTCTTT
CASSSQGADTEAFF
>TRBJ1-2|TRBV7-2|-|-
TGTGCCAGCAGCTTGATTACCTATGGCTACACCTTC
CASSLITYGYTF
>TRBJ2-2|TRBV6-1|TRBD2|-
TGTGCCAGCAGTGATAGCGGGCGCCGTACCGGGGAGCTGTTTTTT
CASSDSGRRTGELFF
>TRBJ2-5|TRBV6-5|TRBD1|once
TGTGCCAGCATTCGGACAGGGAATTTGGAGACCCAGTACTTC
CASIRTGNLETQYF
>TRBJ2-1|TRBV7-2|TRBD2|once
TGTGCCAGTACAAAACTAGCGGGGACCAATGAGCAGTTCTTC
CASTKLAGTNEQFF
>TRBJ1-3|TRBV5-1|TRBD1|few
TGCGCCAGCAGCGGGACAGGGGGCTCTGGAAACACCATATATTTT
CASSGTGGSGNTIYF
>TRBJ2-3|TRBV19|-|-
TGTGCCAGTACCCACAGGACGAGCACAGATACGCAGTATTTT
CASTHRTSTDTQYF
>TRBJ1-4|TRBV5-1|TRBD1|-
TGCGCCAGCAGCTTGGGAGGGACAGGAGGCGAAAAACTGTTTTTT
CASSLGGTGGEKLFF